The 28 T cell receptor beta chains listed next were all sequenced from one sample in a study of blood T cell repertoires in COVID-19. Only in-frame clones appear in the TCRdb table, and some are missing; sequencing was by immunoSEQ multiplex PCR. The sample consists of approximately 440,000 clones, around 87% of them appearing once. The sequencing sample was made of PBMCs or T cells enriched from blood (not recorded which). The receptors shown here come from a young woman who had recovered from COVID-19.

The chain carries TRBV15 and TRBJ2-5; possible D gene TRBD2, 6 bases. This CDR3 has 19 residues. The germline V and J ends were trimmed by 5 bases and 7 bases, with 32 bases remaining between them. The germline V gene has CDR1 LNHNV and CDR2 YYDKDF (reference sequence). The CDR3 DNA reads TGTGCCACCAGCGGTCGGCCTAGGGCTAGCGTTCCCTCCTGGGGGACCCAGTACTTC. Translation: CATSGRPRASVPSWGTQYF.

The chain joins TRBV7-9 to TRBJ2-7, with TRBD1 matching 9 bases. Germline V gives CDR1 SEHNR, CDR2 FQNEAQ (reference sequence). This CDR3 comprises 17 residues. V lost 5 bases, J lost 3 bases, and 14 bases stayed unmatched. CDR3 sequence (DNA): TGTGCCAGCAGCCCCCTGACAGGGGGGGACAGGAACTACGAGCAGTACTTC. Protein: CASSPLTGGDRNYEQYF.

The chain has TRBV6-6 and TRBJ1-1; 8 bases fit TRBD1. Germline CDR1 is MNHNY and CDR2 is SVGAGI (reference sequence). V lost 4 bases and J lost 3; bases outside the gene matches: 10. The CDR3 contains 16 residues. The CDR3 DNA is TGTGCCAGCAGTTCCCTCCAGGGGGCGCGGGACACTGAAGCTTTCTTT. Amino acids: CASSSLQGARDTEAFF.

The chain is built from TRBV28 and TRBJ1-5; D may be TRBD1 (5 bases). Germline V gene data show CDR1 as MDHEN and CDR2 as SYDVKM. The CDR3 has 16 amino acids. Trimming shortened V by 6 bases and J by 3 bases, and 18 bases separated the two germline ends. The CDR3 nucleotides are TGTGCCAGCAGCCCCAAGACAGTCCGGAACAATCAGCCCCAGCATTTT. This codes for CASSPKTVRNNQPQHF.

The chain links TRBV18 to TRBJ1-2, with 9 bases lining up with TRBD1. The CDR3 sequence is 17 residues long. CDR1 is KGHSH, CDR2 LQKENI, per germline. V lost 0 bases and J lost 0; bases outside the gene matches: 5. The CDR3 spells CASSPPTGGSSNYGYTF. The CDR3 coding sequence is TGTGCCAGCTCACCACCAACAGGGGGCTCCTCTAACTATGGCTACACCTTC.

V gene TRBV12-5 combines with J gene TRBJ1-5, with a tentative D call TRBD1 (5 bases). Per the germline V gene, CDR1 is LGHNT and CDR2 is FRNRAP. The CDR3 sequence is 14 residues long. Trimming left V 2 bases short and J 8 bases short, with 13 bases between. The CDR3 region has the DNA TGTGCTAGTGGTTTGTCGGGGGTGGCGGAGCCCCAGCATTTT. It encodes CASGLSGVAEPQHF.

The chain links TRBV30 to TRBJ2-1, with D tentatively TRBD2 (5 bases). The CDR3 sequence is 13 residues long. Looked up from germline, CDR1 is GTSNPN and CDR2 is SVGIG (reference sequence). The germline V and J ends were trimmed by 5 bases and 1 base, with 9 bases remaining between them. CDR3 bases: TGTGCCTGGTTGACTACGTCCTACAATGAGCAGTTCTTC. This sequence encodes CAWLTTSYNEQFF.

This chain's CDR3 is CASSLVAGGQGEQFF. CDR3 DNA sequence: TGTGCCAGCAGCTTAGTAGCGGGGGGGCAGGGTGAGCAGTTCTTC. This chain links TRBV7-9 with TRBJ2-1, with 11 bases that match TRBD2. This CDR3 is 15 amino acids long. Germline V gene data show CDR1 as SEHNR and CDR2 as FQNEAQ (reference sequence). V lost 1 base to trimming and J lost 9 bases; unmatched junction nucleotides: 5.

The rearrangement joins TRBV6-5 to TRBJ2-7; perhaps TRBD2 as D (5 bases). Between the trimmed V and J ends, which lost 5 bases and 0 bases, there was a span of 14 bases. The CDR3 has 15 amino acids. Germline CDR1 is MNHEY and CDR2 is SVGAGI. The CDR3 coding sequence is TGTGCCAGCAGTCGCGGGCCGGGAAGCTCCTACGAGCAGTACTTC. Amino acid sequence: CASSRGPGSSYEQYF.

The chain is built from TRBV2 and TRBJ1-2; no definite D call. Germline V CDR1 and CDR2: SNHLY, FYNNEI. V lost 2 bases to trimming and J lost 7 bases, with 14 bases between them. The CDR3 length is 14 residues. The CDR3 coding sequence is TGTGCCAGCAGTGAAATGAGGTCGGAAGGTGGCTACACCTTC. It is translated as CASSEMRSEGGYTF.

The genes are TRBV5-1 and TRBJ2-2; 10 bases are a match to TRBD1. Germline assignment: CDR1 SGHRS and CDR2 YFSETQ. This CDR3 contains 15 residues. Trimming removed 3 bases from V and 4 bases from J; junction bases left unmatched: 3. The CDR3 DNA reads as TGCGCCAGCAGCTCAGGACAGGGGGGCACCGGGGAGCTGTTTTTT. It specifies CASSSGQGGTGELFF.

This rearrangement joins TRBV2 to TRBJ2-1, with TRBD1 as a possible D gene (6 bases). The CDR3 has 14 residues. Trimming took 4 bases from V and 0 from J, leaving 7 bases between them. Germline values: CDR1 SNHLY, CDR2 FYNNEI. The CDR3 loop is CASSAGASYNEQFF. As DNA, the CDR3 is TGTGCCAGCAGTGCAGGGGCCTCCTACAATGAGCAGTTCTTC.

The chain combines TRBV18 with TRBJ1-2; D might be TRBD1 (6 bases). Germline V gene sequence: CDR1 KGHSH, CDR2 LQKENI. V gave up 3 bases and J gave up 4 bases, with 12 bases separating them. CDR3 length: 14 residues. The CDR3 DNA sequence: TGTGCCAGCTCACCTGGGACAACTGTCTATGGCTACACCTTC. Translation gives CASSPGTTVYGYTF.

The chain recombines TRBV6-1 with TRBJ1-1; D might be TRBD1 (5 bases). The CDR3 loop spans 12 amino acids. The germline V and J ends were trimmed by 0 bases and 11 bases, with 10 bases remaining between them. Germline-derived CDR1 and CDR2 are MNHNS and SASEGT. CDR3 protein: CASSEAGQPAFF. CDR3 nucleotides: TGTGCCAGCAGTGAAGCGGGGCAACCGGCTTTCTTT.

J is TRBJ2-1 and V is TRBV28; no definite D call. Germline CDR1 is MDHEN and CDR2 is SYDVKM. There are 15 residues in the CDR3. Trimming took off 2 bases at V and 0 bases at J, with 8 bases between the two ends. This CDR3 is CASSLGVHSYNEQFF. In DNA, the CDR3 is TGTGCCAGCAGTTTAGGAGTCCACTCCTACAATGAGCAGTTCTTC.

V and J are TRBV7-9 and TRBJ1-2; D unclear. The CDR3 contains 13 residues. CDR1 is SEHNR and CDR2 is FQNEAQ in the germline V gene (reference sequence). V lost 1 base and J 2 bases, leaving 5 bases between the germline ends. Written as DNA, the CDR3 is TGTGCCAGCAGCTTAGGGGCAAACTATGGCTACACCTTC. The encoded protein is CASSLGANYGYTF.

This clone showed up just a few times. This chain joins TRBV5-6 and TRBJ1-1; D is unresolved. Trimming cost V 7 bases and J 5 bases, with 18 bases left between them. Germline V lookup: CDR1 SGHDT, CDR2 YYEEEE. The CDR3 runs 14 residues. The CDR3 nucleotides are TGTGCCAGCCAAAGGCGGGCGTCAGAGACTGAAGCTTTCTTT. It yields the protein CASQRRASETEAFF.

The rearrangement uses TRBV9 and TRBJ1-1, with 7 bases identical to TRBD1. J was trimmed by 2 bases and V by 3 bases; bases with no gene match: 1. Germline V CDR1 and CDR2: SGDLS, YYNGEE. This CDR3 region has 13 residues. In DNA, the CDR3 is TGTGCCAGCAGCGGGGACAGAAACACTGAAGCTTTCTTT. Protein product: CASSGDRNTEAFF.

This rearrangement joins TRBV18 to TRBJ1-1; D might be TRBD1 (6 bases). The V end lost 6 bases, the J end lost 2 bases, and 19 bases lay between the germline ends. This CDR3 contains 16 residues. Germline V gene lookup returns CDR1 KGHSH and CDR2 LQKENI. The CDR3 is CASSPPEAGVNTEAFF. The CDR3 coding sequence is TGTGCCAGCTCCCCCCCGGAGGCAGGGGTTAACACTGAAGCTTTCTTT.

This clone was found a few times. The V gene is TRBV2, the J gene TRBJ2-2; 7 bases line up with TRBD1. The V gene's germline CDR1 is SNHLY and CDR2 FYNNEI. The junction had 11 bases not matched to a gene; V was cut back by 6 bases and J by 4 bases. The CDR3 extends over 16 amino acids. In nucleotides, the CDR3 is TGTGCCAGCAGGGCACCCGGGACAGCGACCACCGGGGAGCTGTTTTTT. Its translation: CASRAPGTATTGELFF. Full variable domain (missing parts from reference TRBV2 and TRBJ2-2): EPEVTQTPSHQVTQMGQEVILRCVPISNHLYFYWYRQILGQKVEFLVSFYNNEISEKSEIFDDQFSVERPDGSNFTLKIRSTKLEDSAMYFCASRAPGTATTGELFFGEGSRLTVL.

The CDR3 spells CASSLTLKLGTGRYGYTF. CDR3 DNA: TGTGCCAGCAGTTTAACTTTGAAGTTGGGGACAGGGCGGTATGGCTACACCTTC. The V call is TRBV28, the J call TRBJ1-2; 9 positions match TRBD1. The CDR3 length is 18 residues. Trimming at V came to 2 bases and at J to 5 bases, leaving 15 bases not matched to a gene. Germline V gives CDR1 MDHEN, CDR2 SYDVKM.

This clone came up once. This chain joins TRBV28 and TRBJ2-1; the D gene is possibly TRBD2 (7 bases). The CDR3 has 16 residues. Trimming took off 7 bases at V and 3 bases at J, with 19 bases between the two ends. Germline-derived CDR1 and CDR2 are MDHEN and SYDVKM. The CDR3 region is CASTLLGGGGYNEQFF. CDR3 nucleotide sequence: TGTGCCAGCACCCTGTTAGGGGGGGGCGGCTACAATGAGCAGTTCTTC.

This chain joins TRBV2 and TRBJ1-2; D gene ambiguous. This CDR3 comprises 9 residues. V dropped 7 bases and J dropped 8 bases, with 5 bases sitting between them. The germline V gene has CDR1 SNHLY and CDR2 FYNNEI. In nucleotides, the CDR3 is TGTGCCAGCACGGGGGGCTACACCTTC. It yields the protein CASTGGYTF.

The CDR3 nucleotides read TGTGCCAGCAGTGTAGGACTTCCCAATCAGCCCCAGCATTTT. This sequence encodes CASSVGLPNQPQHF. The V gene is TRBV2, the J gene TRBJ1-5; no reliable D call. The V end lost 4 bases, the J end lost 3 bases, and 10 bases lay between the germline ends. The CDR3 length is 14 residues. CDR1 and CDR2 from the germline V gene are SNHLY and FYNNEI.

Here the CDR3 reads CAWSGRDEQFF. As DNA, the CDR3 is TGTGCCTGGAGTGGTCGGGATGAGCAGTTCTTC. The genes are TRBV30 and TRBJ2-1; no reliable D call. The CDR3 is 11 residues long. The germline CDR1 and CDR2 sequences are GTSNPN and SVGIG (reference sequence). V dropped 1 base and J dropped 8 bases, with 6 bases sitting between them. Complete variable domain (other parts from reference TRBV30 and TRBJ2-1): SQTIHQWPATLVQPVGSPLSLECTVEGTSNPNLYWYRQAAGRGLQLLFYSVGIGQISSEVPQNLSASRPQDRQFILSSKKLLLSDSGFYLCAWSGRDEQFFGPGTRLTVL.

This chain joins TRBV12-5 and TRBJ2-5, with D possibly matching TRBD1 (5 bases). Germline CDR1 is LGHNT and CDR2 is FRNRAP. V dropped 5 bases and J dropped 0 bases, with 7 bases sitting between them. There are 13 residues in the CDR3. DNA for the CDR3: TGTGCTAGTGGTCCAGGGTACCAAGAGACCCAGTACTTC. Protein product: CASGPGYQETQYF.

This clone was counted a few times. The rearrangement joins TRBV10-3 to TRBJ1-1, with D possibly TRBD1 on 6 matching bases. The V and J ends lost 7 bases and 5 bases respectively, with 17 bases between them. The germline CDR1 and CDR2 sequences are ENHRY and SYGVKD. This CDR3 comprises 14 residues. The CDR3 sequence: CAITLGEGGTEAFF. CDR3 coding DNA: TGTGCCATCACCCTTGGGGAGGGGGGGACTGAAGCTTTCTTT.

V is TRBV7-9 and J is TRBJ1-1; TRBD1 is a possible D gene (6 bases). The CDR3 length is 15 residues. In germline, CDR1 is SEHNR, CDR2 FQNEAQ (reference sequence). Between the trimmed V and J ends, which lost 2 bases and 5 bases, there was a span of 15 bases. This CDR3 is CASSLRGGSGTEAFF. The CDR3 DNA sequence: TGTGCCAGCAGCTTAAGGGGGGGCTCGGGAACTGAAGCTTTCTTT.